The 26 T cell receptor beta chains given below trace back to one sample, sequenced in a study of cytomegalovirus exposure and HLA in healthy donors (dated by TCRdb to the late 2010s). Receptor amplification or capture employed the immunoSEQ multiplex PCR assay. The multiplex PCR relied on a mix of 60 forward primers for TCR Vbeta segments and 13 reverse primers for TCR Jbeta segments. TCRdb carries this immuneACCESS record with in-frame sequences only. Its versions omit some clonotypes, under half of them owing to an unresolved V gene in the studies checked, with the rest unexplained. The sample profile shows around 120,000 clones; more than 80% of them were found once. 3% to 4% of the sample rests with the top ten. The sample consisted of PBMCs. The receptors were gathered from a male donor in good health and CMV-seronegative.

This clone has just one count. The germline gene is not matched at one end of the junction; a read error may be the cause. CDR3 DNA: TGTGCCAGCAGCTCCCCCTCTGGGGCCAACGGCCTGACTTTC. Translated: CASSSPSGANGLTF. This sequence joins TRBV7-9 and TRBJ2-6; TRBD1 is a possible D gene (5 bases). The CDR3 is 14 residues long. In germline, CDR1 is SEHNR, CDR2 FQNEAQ (reference sequence).

J is TRBJ2-1 and V is TRBV11-3; 10 positions agree with TRBD1. Germline trimming cut 5 bases from V and 2 bases from J; bases unmatched to any gene: 6. This CDR3 is 16 amino acids long. Germline CDR1 SGHNT, CDR2 YENEEA. This CDR3 reads CASSPSDRGPYNEQFF. CDR3 DNA sequence: TGTGCCAGCAGCCCAAGTGACAGGGGGCCCTACAATGAGCAGTTCTTC.

The chain couples TRBV27 to TRBJ2-6; no firm D call. The CDR3 is 15 residues long. Trimming shortened V by 2 bases and J by 4 bases, and 9 bases separated the two germline ends. Germline loops: CDR1 MNHEY, CDR2 SMNVEV (reference sequence). The CDR3 here is CASSLMGSGANVLTF. DNA of the CDR3: TGTGCCAGCAGTTTAATGGGCTCCGGGGCCAACGTCCTGACTTTC. The full variable domain, with the rest looked up from reference TRBV27 and TRBJ2-6, is EAQVTQNPRYLITVTGKKLTVTCSQNMNHEYMSWYRQDPGLGLRQIYYSMNVEVTDKGDVPEGYKVSRKEKRNFPLILESPSPNQTSLYFCASSLMGSGANVLTFGAGSRLTVL.

V usage is TRBV10-2 and J usage is TRBJ2-1; the match to TRBD2 covers 7 bases. CDR1 is WSHSY and CDR2 is SAAADI in the germline V gene. CDR3 size: 20 residues. V was clipped by 2 bases and J by 0 bases; unmatched bases: 16. In DNA, the CDR3 is TGCGCCAGCAGTGAGGACGCGGGAGTTGTTGCCCAGAGCTCCTACAATGAGCAGTTCTTC. Protein product: CASSEDAGVVAQSSYNEQFF.

This clone was observed a few times. The chain carries TRBV6-5 and TRBJ2-1; tentative D call: TRBD1 (5 bases). The CDR3 contains 16 residues. Trimming left V 2 bases short and J 7 bases short, with 18 bases between. CDR1 and CDR2 from the germline V gene are MNHEY and SVGAGI. In DNA form, the CDR3 reads TGTGCCAGCAGTTACGGTGGAATTCGCAGGGTGAATGAGCAGTTCTTC. Translating gives CASSYGGIRRVNEQFF.

The CDR3 DNA reads TGCGCCAGCAGCCTGCGGGGGAGCTTACCCTACGAGCAGTACTTC. Residues: CASSLRGSLPYEQYF. This chain joins TRBV5-1 and TRBJ2-7; 7 bases are a match to TRBD2. V dropped 4 bases and J dropped 2; count of bases not matched to a gene: 9. The CDR3 runs 15 residues. The germline CDR1 and CDR2 sequences are SGHRS and YFSETQ.

This chain joins TRBV5-1 and TRBJ1-6; D unclear. V lost 0 bases, J lost 8 bases, and 15 bases lay in between. Per germline, CDR1 SGHRS and CDR2 YFSETQ. The CDR3 is made up of 16 amino acids. CDR3: CASSLVPPSTDSPLHF. The DNA of the CDR3 is TGCGCCAGCAGCTTGGTGCCCCCAAGTACTGATTCACCCCTCCACTTT.

This chain connects TRBV5-5 to TRBJ1-5; TRBD1 might be the D (6 bases). CDR3 size: 17 residues. V dropped 3 bases and J dropped 5 bases, with 21 bases sitting between them. The germline gives CDR1 SGHKS, CDR2 YYEKEE (reference sequence). DNA of the CDR3: TGTGCCAGCAGCTCCACACCAAACAGGGTAGGTGATCAGCCCCAGCATTTT. Protein sequence: CASSSTPNRVGDQPQHF.

This clone was seen once. V is TRBV9 and J is TRBJ1-3, with TRBD1 matching 10 bases. This CDR3 has 16 residues. Germline CDR1 and CDR2: SGDLS and YYNGEE. V gave up 0 bases and J gave up 4 bases; unmatched junction bases: 4. CDR3 amino acids: CASSVGGTGAGNTIYF. DNA of the CDR3: TGTGCCAGCAGCGTAGGAGGGACAGGGGCCGGAAACACCATATATTTT.

The rearrangement joins TRBV10-1 to TRBJ1-1; TRBD1 might be the D (6 bases). CDR3 length equals 15 residues. Trimming removed 6 bases at V and 0 bases at J, with 14 bases between. Germline lookup yields CDR1 WNHNN and CDR2 SYGVQD (reference sequence). The chain's CDR3 is CASSPRDTMNTEAFF. In DNA form, the CDR3 reads TGCGCCAGCAGCCCCCGGGACACCATGAACACTGAAGCTTTCTTT.

The V call is TRBV2, the J call TRBJ2-7; D gene ambiguous. From germline, CDR1 is SNHLY and CDR2 FYNNEI. V was cut by 5 bases and J by 0 bases, with 5 bases left in between. The CDR3 is 12 residues long. The CDR3 DNA is TGTGCCAGCAGTCTGAGCTCCTACGAGCAGTACTTC. It yields the protein CASSLSSYEQYF.

The chain combines TRBV30 with TRBJ2-5; 7 bases are a match to TRBD2. The end of the DNA is better explained by TRBJ2-7, so the J call may be wrong. The CDR3 covers 13 residues. Looked up from germline, CDR1 is GTSNPN and CDR2 is SVGIG (reference sequence). CDR3 sequence reads: CACNLAVPYEQYF. The CDR3 nucleotides read TGTGCCTGCAACCTAGCGGTCCCCTACGAGCAGTACTTC.

J is TRBJ1-1 and V is TRBV6-1; 8 bases align to TRBD1. Germline CDR1 and CDR2: MNHNS and SASEGT. V gave up 6 bases and J gave up 10 bases; unmatched junction bases: 7. There are 12 residues in the CDR3. The CDR3 DNA is TGTGCCAGCAGCCAACAGGGGGGATCAGCTTTCTTT. Residues: CASSQQGGSAFF.

J is TRBJ2-7 and V is TRBV4-3; 9 bases match TRBD1. The CDR3 is 14 amino acids. Looked up from germline, CDR1 is LGHNA and CDR2 is YSLEER. J lost 6 bases, V lost 1 base, and 4 bases had no gene match. The CDR3: CASSQVGQGTEQYF. CDR3 DNA: TGCGCCAGCAGCCAAGTGGGACAGGGAACCGAGCAGTACTTC.

Turning to this clone: No DNA is shown, since the ends of the CDR3 on it are uncertain; the CDR3 is the one TCRdb lists. The V and J genes are TRBV18 and TRBJ1-3. The CDR3 has 16 residues if both end residues are counted. Germline assignment: CDR1 KGHSH and CDR2 LQKENI. The CDR3 protein is CASSPLWQGGGNTIYF.

The chain recombines TRBV5-6 with TRBJ2-5, with 7 bases fitting TRBD1. The J call may be faulty, since TRBJ2-7 better matches the DNA end. Germline V gene sequence: CDR1 SGHDT, CDR2 YYEEEE. This CDR3 spans 15 amino acids. The CDR3 DNA is TGTGCCAGCAGCTTGGTGAAGGGGGCCTACTACGAGCAGTACTTC. It is translated as CASSLVKGAYYEQYF.

This sequence joins TRBV2 and TRBJ2-1; D possibly corresponds to TRBD1 (6 bases). Trimming left V 7 bases short and J 5 bases short, with 15 bases between. Germline CDR1 and CDR2: SNHLY and FYNNEI. CDR3 length: 14 amino acids. CDR3 residues: CASMDSLFDNEQFF. In DNA, the CDR3 is TGTGCCAGCATGGACAGTCTCTTCGACAATGAGCAGTTCTTC.

The rearrangement joins TRBV10-1 to TRBJ1-1; TRBD1 is a possible D gene (6 bases). Trimming cost V 3 bases and J 11 bases, with 13 bases left between them. Germline lookup yields CDR1 WNHNN and CDR2 SYGVQD (reference sequence). The CDR3 runs to 12 residues. CDR3 residues: CASSEQGRSAFF. The CDR3 DNA follows: TGCGCCAGCAGTGAACAGGGTCGGTCGGCTTTCTTT.

The gene calls are TRBV5-1 and TRBJ2-7; weak D call: TRBD1 (5 bases). Per germline, CDR1 SGHRS and CDR2 YFSETQ. Deletions cut 4 bases from V and 5 bases from J, with 13 bases between. The CDR3 spans 13 residues. The CDR3 is CASSNRLSDEQYF. CDR3 nucleotide sequence: TGCGCCAGCAGCAACAGGCTGAGCGACGAGCAGTACTTC.

This chain uses TRBV19 with TRBJ1-1, with TRBD1 identical over 10 bases. Per the germline V gene, CDR1 is LNHDA and CDR2 is SQIVND (reference sequence). V was pared by 7 bases and J by 4 bases, with 6 bases of the junction left unmatched. This CDR3 contains 14 residues. The CDR3 nucleotides read TGTGCCAGTACCCCGACAGGGGGCATCACTGAAGCTTTCTTT. Translation gives CASTPTGGITEAFF.

V gene TRBV7-9 combines with J gene TRBJ2-2; possibly TRBD1 for D (6 bases). V was cut by 6 bases and J by 0 bases, with 8 bases left in between. The V gene's germline CDR1 is SEHNR and CDR2 FQNEAQ (reference sequence). The CDR3 consists of 14 residues. This chain's CDR3 is CASRRTANTGELFF. DNA for the CDR3: TGTGCCAGCAGAAGGACAGCGAACACCGGGGAGCTGTTTTTT.

This clone was detected a few times. The DNA for the CDR3 is TGTGCCAGCAGTGAACTAGCGGGAGGTGCGGATACGCAGTATTTT. The encoded protein is CASSELAGGADTQYF. This sequence joins TRBV6-1 and TRBJ2-3, with TRBD2 matching over 11 bases. Germline V lookup: CDR1 MNHNS, CDR2 SASEGT. The J segment lost 6 bases and the V segment lost 2 bases, leaving 4 bases of the junction unmatched. The CDR3 length is 15 residues.

The rearrangement uses TRBV11-2 and TRBJ2-7, with TRBD1 as a possible D gene (5 bases). Trimming took off 3 bases at V and 0 bases at J, with 21 bases between the two ends. The germline gives CDR1 SGHAT, CDR2 FQNNGV. The CDR3 spans 18 residues. DNA of the CDR3: TGTGCCAGCAGCTTCCCGACTGGGGCAGGCTTACTCTCCTACGAGCAGTACTTC. Encoded protein: CASSFPTGAGLLSYEQYF.

CDR3 in DNA: TGTGCCAGCAGTGAAGTACCGGGAGCACTTTCTGGGGCCAACGTCCTGACTTTC. Translation gives CASSEVPGALSGANVLTF. The rearrangement uses TRBV6-1 and TRBJ2-6; D is perhaps TRBD2 (6 bases). This CDR3 spans 18 amino acids. CDR1 is MNHNS, CDR2 SASEGT, per germline. Trimming left V 1 base short and J 1 base short, with 14 bases between.

The DNA for the CDR3 is TGCGCCAGCAGCCGAGACTTGAACACTGAAGCTTTCTTT. Its protein is CASSRDLNTEAFF. The chain couples TRBV4-1 to TRBJ1-1; D unresolved. The germline gives CDR1 MGHRA, CDR2 YSYEKL. The CDR3 is made up of 13 amino acids. With 4 bases removed from V and 0 bases from J, the gap between germline ends came to 6 bases.

The chain carries TRBV25-1 and TRBJ2-7; D not resolved. The germline gives CDR1 MGHDK, CDR2 SYGVNS. The V and J ends lost 10 bases and 5 bases respectively, with 9 bases between them. This CDR3 comprises 10 residues. The chain's CDR3 is CATQNHEQYF. The CDR3 DNA reads TGTGCCACCCAAAATCACGAGCAGTACTTC.